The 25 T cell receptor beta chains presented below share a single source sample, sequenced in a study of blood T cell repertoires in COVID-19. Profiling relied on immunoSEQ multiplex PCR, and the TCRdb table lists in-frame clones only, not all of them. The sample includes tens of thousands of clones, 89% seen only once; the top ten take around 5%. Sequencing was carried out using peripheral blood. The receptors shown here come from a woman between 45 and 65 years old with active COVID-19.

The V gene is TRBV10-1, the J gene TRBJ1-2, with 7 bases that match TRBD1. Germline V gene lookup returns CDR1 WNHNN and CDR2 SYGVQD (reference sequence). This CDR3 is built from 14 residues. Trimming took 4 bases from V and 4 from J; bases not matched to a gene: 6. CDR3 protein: CASSGWTGSYGYTF. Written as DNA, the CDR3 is TGCGCCAGCAGTGGTTGGACAGGTTCCTATGGCTACACCTTC.

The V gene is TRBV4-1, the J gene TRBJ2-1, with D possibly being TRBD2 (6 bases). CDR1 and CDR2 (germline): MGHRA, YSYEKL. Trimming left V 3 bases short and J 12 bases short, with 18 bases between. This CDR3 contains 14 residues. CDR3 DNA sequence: TGCGCCAGCAGCCACCCGGGGGATGGTAGCGGGCAGTTCTTC. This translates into CASSHPGDGSGQFF.

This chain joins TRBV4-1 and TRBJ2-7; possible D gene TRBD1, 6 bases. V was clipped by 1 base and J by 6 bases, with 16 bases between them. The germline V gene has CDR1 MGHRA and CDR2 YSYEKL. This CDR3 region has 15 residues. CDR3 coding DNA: TGCGCCAGCAGCCAAGGTTCAGGGGTCGGAGTCGAGCAGTACTTC. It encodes CASSQGSGVGVEQYF.

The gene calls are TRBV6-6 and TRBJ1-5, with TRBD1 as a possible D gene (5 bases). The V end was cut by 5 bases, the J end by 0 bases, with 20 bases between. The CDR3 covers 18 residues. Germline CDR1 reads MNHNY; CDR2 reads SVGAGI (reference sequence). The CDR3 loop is CASSPSRGGGYSNQPQHF. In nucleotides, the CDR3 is TGTGCCAGCAGTCCCAGCCGCGGGGGAGGGTATAGCAATCAGCCCCAGCATTTT.

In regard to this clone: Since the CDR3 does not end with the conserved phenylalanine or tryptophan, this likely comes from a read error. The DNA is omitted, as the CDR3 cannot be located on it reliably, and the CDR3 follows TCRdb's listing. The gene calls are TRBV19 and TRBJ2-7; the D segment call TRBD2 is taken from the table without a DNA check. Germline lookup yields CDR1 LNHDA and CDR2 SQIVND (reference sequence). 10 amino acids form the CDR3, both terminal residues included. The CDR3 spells CASSMATSGR.

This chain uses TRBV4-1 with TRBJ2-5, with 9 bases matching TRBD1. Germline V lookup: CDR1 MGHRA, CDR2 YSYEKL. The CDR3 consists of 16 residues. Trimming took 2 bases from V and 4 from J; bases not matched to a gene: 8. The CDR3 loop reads CASSQPDRGVGETQYF. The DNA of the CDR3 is TGCGCCAGCAGCCAACCGGACAGGGGTGTGGGAGAGACCCAGTACTTC.

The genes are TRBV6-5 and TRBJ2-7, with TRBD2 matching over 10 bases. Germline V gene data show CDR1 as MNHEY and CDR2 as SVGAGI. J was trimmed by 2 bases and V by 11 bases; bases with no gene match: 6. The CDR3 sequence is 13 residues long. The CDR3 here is CAGGLAGAYEQYF. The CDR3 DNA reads TGTGCCGGGGGGCTAGCGGGAGCCTACGAGCAGTACTTC.

The CDR3: CASSQDRVLAPRDTQYF. The CDR3 nucleotides read TGCGCCAGCAGCCAAGATCGAGTCCTAGCGCCGAGGGATACGCAGTATTTT. The chain combines TRBV4-1 with TRBJ2-3, with a possible D match to TRBD2 (6 bases). Germline values: CDR1 MGHRA, CDR2 YSYEKL. CDR3 length equals 17 residues. The ends were cut back, 0 bases at V and 6 bases at J, with 19 bases in the middle.

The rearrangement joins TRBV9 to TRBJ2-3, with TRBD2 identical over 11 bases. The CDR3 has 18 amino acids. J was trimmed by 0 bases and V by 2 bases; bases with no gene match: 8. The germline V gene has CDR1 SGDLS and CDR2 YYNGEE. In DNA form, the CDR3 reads TGTGCCAGCAGCGTTCTCGGGACTAGCGGAGGGAGCACAGATACGCAGTATTTT. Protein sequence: CASSVLGTSGGSTDTQYF.

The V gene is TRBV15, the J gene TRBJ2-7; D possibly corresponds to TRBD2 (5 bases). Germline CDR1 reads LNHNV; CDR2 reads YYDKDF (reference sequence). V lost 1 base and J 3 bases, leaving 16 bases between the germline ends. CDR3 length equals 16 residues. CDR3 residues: CATSRARKRAFYEQYF. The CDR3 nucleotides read TGTGCCACCAGCAGAGCGCGGAAGAGGGCATTCTACGAGCAGTACTTC.

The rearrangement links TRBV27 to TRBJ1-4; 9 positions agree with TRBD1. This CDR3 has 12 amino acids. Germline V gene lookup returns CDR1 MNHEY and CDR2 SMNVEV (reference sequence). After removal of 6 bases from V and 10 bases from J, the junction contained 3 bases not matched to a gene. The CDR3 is CASRTGGAKLFF. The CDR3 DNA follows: TGTGCCAGCAGGACAGGGGGGGCAAAACTGTTTTTT.

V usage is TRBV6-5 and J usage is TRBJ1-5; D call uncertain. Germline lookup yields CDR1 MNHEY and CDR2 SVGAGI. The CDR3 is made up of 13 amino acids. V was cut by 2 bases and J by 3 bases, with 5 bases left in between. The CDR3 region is CASSYVLNQPQHF. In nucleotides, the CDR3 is TGTGCCAGCAGTTACGTACTCAATCAGCCCCAGCATTTT.

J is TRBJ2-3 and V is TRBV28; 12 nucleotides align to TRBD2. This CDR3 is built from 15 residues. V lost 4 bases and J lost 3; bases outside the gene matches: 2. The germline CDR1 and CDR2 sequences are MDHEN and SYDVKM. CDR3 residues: CASSSLAGGTDTQYF. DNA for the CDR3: TGTGCCAGCAGTTCACTAGCGGGAGGAACAGATACGCAGTATTTT.

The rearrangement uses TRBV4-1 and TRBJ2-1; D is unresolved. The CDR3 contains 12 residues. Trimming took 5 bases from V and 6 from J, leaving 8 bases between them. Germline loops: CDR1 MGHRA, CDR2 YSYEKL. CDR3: CASSTRSNEQFF. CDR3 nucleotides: TGCGCCAGCAGCACCCGGAGCAATGAGCAGTTCTTC.

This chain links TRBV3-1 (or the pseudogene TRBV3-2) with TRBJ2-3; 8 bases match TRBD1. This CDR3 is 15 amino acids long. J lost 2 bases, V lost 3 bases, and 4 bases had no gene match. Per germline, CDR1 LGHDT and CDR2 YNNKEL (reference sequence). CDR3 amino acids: CASSHGQGPTDTQYF. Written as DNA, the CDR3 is TGTGCCAGCAGCCATGGACAGGGCCCCACAGATACGCAGTATTTT.

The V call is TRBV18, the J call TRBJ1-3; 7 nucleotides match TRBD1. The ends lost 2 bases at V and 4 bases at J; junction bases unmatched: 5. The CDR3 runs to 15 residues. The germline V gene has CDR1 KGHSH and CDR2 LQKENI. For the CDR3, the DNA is TGTGCCAGCTCACCAACAGGGGACGACGGAAACACCATATATTTT. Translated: CASSPTGDDGNTIYF.

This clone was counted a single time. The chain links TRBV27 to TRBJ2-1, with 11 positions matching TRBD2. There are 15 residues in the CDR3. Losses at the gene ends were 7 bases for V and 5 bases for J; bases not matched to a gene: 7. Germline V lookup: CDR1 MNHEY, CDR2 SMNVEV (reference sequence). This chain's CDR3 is CASINSGRGNNEQFF. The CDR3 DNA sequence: TGTGCCAGCATCAATAGCGGGAGGGGAAACAATGAGCAGTTCTTC.

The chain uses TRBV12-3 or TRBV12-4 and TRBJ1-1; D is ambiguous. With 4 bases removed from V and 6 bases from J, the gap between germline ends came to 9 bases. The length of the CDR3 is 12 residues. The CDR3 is CASSSQLSEAFF. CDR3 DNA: TGTGCCAGCAGTTCCCAGTTGTCTGAAGCTTTCTTT.

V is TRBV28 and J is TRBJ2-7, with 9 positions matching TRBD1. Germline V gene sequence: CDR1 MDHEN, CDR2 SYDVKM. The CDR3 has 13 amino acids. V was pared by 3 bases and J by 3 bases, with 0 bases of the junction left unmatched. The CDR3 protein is CASSLTGGYEQYF. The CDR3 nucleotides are TGTGCCAGCAGTTTGACAGGGGGCTACGAGCAGTACTTC.

The CDR3 nucleotides are TGTGCCAGCAGCCAAGACCAAAAAGCGTCGTACAATGAGCAGTTCTTC. Translated, it gives CASSQDQKASYNEQFF. The genes are TRBV14 and TRBJ2-1, with D uncertain. Per the germline V gene, CDR1 is SGHDN and CDR2 is FVKESK. With 0 bases removed from V and 4 bases from J, the gap between germline ends came to 13 bases. The length of the CDR3 is 16 residues. The full variable domain, in which reference TRBV14 and TRBJ2-1 provide the parts outside the CDR3, is EAGVTQFPSHSVIEKGQTVTLRCDPISGHDNLYWYRRVMGKEIKFLLHFVKESKQDESGMPNNRFLAERTGGTYSTLKVQPAELEDSGVYFCASSQDQKASYNEQFFGPGTRLTVL.

The CDR3 here is CASSDLGGTFGEQFF. The CDR3 DNA follows: TGCGCCAGCAGCGACCTGGGCGGGACGTTCGGTGAGCAGTTCTTC. The chain is built from TRBV5-1 and TRBJ2-1; D may be TRBD2 (6 bases). This CDR3 is 15 amino acids long. CDR1 is SGHRS and CDR2 is YFSETQ in the germline V gene. Trimming pared 4 bases from V and 9 bases from J, leaving 20 bases between.

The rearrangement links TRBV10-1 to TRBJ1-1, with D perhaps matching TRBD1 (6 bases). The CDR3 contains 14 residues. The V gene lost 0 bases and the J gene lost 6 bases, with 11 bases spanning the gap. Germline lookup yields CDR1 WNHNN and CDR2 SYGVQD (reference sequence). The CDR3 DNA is TGCGCCAGCAGTGAGTCGGGCAGGGGCCCTGAAGCTTTCTTT. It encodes CASSESGRGPEAFF.

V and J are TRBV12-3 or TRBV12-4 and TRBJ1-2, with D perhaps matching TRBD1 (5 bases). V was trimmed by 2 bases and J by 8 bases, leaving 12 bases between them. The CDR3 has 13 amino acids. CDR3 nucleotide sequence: TGTGCCAGCAGTTTACGGGACTTCAGAGGCTACACCTTC. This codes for CASSLRDFRGYTF.

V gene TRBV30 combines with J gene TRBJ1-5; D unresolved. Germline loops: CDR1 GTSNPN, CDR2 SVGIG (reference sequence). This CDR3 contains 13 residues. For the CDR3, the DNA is TGTGCTTGGGGTGCGGGGAGCAATCAGCCCCAGCATTTT. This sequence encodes CAWGAGSNQPQHF.

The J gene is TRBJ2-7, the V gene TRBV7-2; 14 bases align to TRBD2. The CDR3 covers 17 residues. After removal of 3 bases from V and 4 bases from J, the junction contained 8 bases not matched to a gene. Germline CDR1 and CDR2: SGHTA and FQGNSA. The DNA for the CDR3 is TGTGCCAGCAGCTTGATCGGGACTAGCGGGAGCCATTACGAGCAGTACTTC. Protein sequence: CASSLIGTSGSHYEQYF.